Listed below are T cell receptor beta chains from one sample, sequenced in a study of cytomegalovirus exposure and HLA in healthy donors. Some clones are missing from TCRdb's copy, which holds only in-frame ones; the method was immunoSEQ multiplex PCR. This sample has 38,000 or so clones, with approximately 92% found just once. The source material was PBMCs. Every receptor here comes from a man younger than 30 in good health and CMV-seronegative. Both conserved end residues are part of each CDR3. Each record gives: clone size, CDR3 length, J gene, D gene, V gene, CDR3 DNA, CDR3 protein. D genes are given only for firm matches. Clone sizes are given selectively: once, few, many, or a class where the clone is expanded.

.,14,TRBJ1-1,.,TRBV19,TGTGCCAGTAATTGGGGCAGGGCGAGCACTGAAGCTTTCTTT,CASNWGRASTEAFF
.,18,TRBJ2-2,TRBD2,TRBV27,TGTGCCAGCAGTGCCAACTCTGATAGCGGGAGGGCAATCGGGGAGCTGTTTTTT,CASSANSDSGRAIGELFF
.,15,TRBJ2-2,TRBD2,TRBV13,TGTGCCAGCAGCGCGCACGGGGGGGCGACCGGGGAGCTGTTTTTT,CASSAHGGATGELFF
.,12,TRBJ1-1,.,TRBV10-1,TGCGGACGTCCCGGCAAGGGGACTGAAGCTTTCTTT,CGRPGKGTEAFF
.,17,TRBJ2-7,TRBD2,TRBV10-3,TGTGCCATCAGGGGGACTAGCGGGGCAAATTTCTCCTACGAGCAGTACTTC,CAIRGTSGANFSYEQYF
.,15,TRBJ1-2,TRBD1,TRBV5-4,TGTGCCAGCAGCGCTGACAGGGGGCGGGCTAATGGCTACACCTTC,CASSADRGRANGYTF
.,16,TRBJ2-1,TRBD1,TRBV30,TGTGCTGGTAGGACAGGGGGCTTCGTTTCCTACAATGAGCAGTTCTTC,CAGRTGGFVSYNEQFF
.,14,TRBJ2-5,TRBD1,TRBV5-6,TGTGCCAGCAGCAAGAACAGGGGGCAGGAGACCCAGTACTTC,CASSKNRGQETQYF
.,16,TRBJ1-1,.,TRBV7-8,TGTGCCAGCAGCTTTTTGGTCTCCGAGACAACCACTGAAGCTTTCTTT,CASSFLVSETTTEAFF
.,12,TRBJ2-7,.,TRBV30,TGTGCCTGGAGTGACAGGGTTTACGAGCAGTACTTC,CAWSDRVYEQYF
.,13,TRBJ1-1,TRBD1,TRBV14,TGTGCCAGCAGGGTACAGGGGGCAAGTATGGCTTTCTTT,CASRVQGASMAFF
.,13,TRBJ1-1,.,TRBV7-3,TGTGCCAGCAGCTTCGGGAGGAACACTGAAGCTTTCTTT,CASSFGRNTEAFF
.,17,TRBJ1-1,TRBD1,TRBV6-1,TGTGCCAGCAGTGAAAGGACAGGGGGCCGAAGTGACACTGAAGCTTTCTTT,CASSERTGGRSDTEAFF
.,18,TRBJ2-1,TRBD2,TRBV5-1,TGCGCCAGCAGCTTGGGAGGGACTAGCGGTAGCTCCTACAATGAGCAGTTCTTC,CASSLGGTSGSSYNEQFF
.,13,TRBJ1-1,.,TRBV18,TGTGCCAGCTCACTGGGACAGAACACTGAAGCTTTCTTT,CASSLGQNTEAFF
.,16,TRBJ1-3,TRBD1,TRBV9,TGTGCCAGCAGCGTCTGGGACAGGGGTGCTGGAAACACCATATATTTT,CASSVWDRGAGNTIYF
.,16,TRBJ2-4,.,TRBV5-4,TGTGCCAGCAGCTTGGGCCAGGGTGGTTCCAAAAACATTCAGTACTTC,CASSLGQGGSKNIQYF
.,14,TRBJ2-5,TRBD2,TRBV27,TGTGCCAGCAGACTAGCGGGTGTCATGGAGACCCAGTACTTC,CASRLAGVMETQYF
.,14,TRBJ2-7,.,TRBV6-1,TGTGCCAGCAGTGGCCGGGACACCTCCTACGAGCAGTACTTC,CASSGRDTSYEQYF
.,16,TRBJ1-2,TRBD1,TRBV27,TGTGCCAGCAGTTTTCGGGGTACAGGGGGCGGCTATGGCTACACCTTC,CASSFRGTGGGYGYTF
.,16,TRBJ2-1,TRBD1,TRBV7-6,TGTGCCAGCAGCTTACTCGGGACAGGGAAGGACAATGAGCAGTTCTTC,CASSLLGTGKDNEQFF
.,15,TRBJ1-6,.,TRBV6-6,TGTGCCAGCAACCCGACAAATAATAATAATTCACCCCTCCACTTT,CASNPTNNNNSPLHF
once,12,TRBJ2-1,.,TRBV11-3,TGTGCCAGCAGCTTAAATGCGAATGAGCAGTTCTTC,CASSLNANEQFF
.,15,TRBJ2-6,.,TRBV7-2,TGTGCCAGCAGCCCCAACAGGGCTGGGGCCAACGTCCTGACTTTC,CASSPNRAGANVLTF
.,13,TRBJ2-7,.,TRBV7-8,TGTGCCAGCAGCTTACGCGGTTCCTACGAGCAGTACTTC,CASSLRGSYEQYF
.,12,TRBJ1-1,.,TRBV10-3,TGTGCCATCCAGGGGAGACCGGGTGAAGCTTTCTTT,CAIQGRPGEAFF